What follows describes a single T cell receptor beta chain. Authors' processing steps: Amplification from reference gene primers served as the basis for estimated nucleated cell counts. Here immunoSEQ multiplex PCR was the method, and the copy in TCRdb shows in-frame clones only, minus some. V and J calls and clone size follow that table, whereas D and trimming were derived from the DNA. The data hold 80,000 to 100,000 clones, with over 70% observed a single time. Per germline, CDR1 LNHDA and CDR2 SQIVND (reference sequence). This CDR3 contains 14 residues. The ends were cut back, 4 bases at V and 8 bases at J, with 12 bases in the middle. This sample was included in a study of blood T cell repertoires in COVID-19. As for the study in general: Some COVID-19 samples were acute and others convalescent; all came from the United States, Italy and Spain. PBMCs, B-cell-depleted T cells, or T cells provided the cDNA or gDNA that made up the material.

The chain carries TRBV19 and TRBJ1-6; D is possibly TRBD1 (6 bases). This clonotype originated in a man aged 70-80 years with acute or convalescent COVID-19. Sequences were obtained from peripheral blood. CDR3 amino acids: CASSSRGADSPLHF. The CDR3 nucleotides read TGTGCCAGTAGTAGCAGGGGCGCGGATTCACCCCTCCACTTT.